Below, one T cell receptor beta chain is given with its context. Its antigen is unidentified. Clones were read by immunoSEQ multiplex PCR, and TCRdb kept only the in-frame ones, dropping some. Among some 30,000 clones listed, less than 80% were seen once. This record belongs to a study of vaccination effects on CD4 cells after COVID-19. ViraFEST used viral peptide pools to expand antigen-specific CD4+ T cells before sequencing. Once cultured for 9 to 11 days, the cells underwent separation to obtain CD4+ T cells. Vaccination of participants consisted of two doses of either the BNT162b2 or mRNA-1273 vaccine. Wells each received approximately 2 million PBMC, cultured with 9 to 10 IU/ml IL-2 and roughly 10 ug/ml peptides. V lost 3 bases and J lost 4, with 15 bases in between. The germline V gene has CDR1 SEHNR and CDR2 FQNEAQ (reference sequence). The CDR3 loop spans 15 amino acids. Overall study results and limits: Late post-vaccination, clones induced by infection and those induced by vaccine underwent marked clonal contraction.

The chain is built from TRBV7-9 and TRBJ2-5; D is unclear. This TCR was sampled from a human donor who received a COVID-19 vaccine. The sequencing here drew on CD4+ T cells from PBMCs cultured with SARS-CoV-2 spike peptides, taken after COVID-19 vaccination. The DNA of the CDR3 is TGTGCCAGCAGCTTCGGGTCAGGCAGCCGAGAGACCCAGTACTTC. Translating it yields CASSFGSGSRETQYF.